This section outlines one T cell receptor beta chain sequence together with its context. This clonotype was counted many times. Its antigen target is currently unknown. Base qualities are not recorded, but no much larger clone differs from it by a single base. Counted from cysteine to phenylalanine, this CDR3 has 13 amino acids. The sequence is cut down to CDR3 DNA, 39 bases in frame from base 1. CDR1 and CDR2, per the germline V gene (reference sequence), are SEHNR and FQNEAQ. Trimming at the junction amounts to 5 bases on V and 3 bases on J, and the germline ends lie 10 bases apart. Stable Graves' hyperthyroidism was defined as the absence of progression to ophthalmopathy over 18 months of follow-up. The hyperthyroidism patients were between 18 and 65 years old and newly diagnosed, with a disease duration of less than 2 months. Any patient with an uncontrolled infection, another autoimmune disease, pregnancy or lactation was excluded. Clinical symptoms, serum thyroxine and TRAb, thyroid ultrasound, and orbital computed tomography formed the basis for the diagnoses. Total RNA was extracted with Trizol reagent, and quality was checked on an Agilent 2100 Bioanalyzer.

The data were taken from a study of T cells in Graves' hyperthyroidism and ophthalmopathy (dated by TCRdb to between 2018 and 2020). Background for the entire study: To identify TCR V-J signatures that set the groups apart, the researchers used a discovery cohort of 100 patients, made up of roughly 40 with Graves' ophthalmopathy and some 58 with stable Graves' hyperthyroidism. Prospective prediction of ophthalmopathy was tested in an independent validation cohort of approximately 19 hyperthyroidism patients and 15 to 17 patients who later progressed to ophthalmopathy. The 95 to 100 discovery patients were randomly divided into training and test sets at a 7:3 ratio. In roughly six Graves' hyperthyroidism patients, the study also compared T-cell repertoires from thyroid tissue with T-cell repertoires from blood. Once sampling was done, hyperthyroidism patients were given methimazole at a starting dose of 30 mg daily, whereas ophthalmopathy patients were given high-dose intravenous methylprednisolone. The paper describes TCR Vbeta CDR3 sequencing of fewer than 150 peripheral blood samples, made up of some 40 ophthalmopathy patients, around 78 hyperthyroidism patients and 17 progressor patients. Broader findings and caveats from the paper: In cross-validation, a model built on a 13 V-J signature told ophthalmopathy apart from stable hyperthyroidism with approximately 90% sensitivity and roughly 82% specificity, and in testing the same model reached 80%/75%. No statistical method was used to fix the sample size in advance, and group allocation was not hidden from the investigators. Most expanded thyroid clonotypes (frequency above 0.001) were also detected in blood, suggesting blood repertoires may reflect thyroid immune responses. During validation, the model predicted progression to ophthalmopathy a median of around six months ahead of onset, with 70.59% sensitivity and 72.22% specificity.

The TCR beta CDR3 regions were amplified from RNA transcripts. A first-round RT-PCR of the TCR CDR3 used the HTBI primer set with the Qiagen OneStep RT-PCR kit. The libraries were constructed in a second round of multiplex PCR and then size-selected and purified. Paired-end sequencing of the libraries was performed with 100 bp reads on an Illumina HiSeq2000. The authors processed their data as follows. SOAPnuke was used to process the raw data, with reads discarded if the reads contained adapters or uncalled bases, had a mean Phred below 15, or lacked an exact constant-primer or identifier match. High-quality paired reads were merged using COPE v1.2.5, and each unique nucleotide sequence was defined as a clonotype. Clonotypes were aligned to IMGT TRBV, TRBD and TRBJ reference segments using MiTCR v1.1. The analysis included only V-J combinations with a frequency above 0.0001, which together covered over 98% of the repertoires. A TCS score was defined as the ratio of F50 (clonal expansion) to E x V (chaos), with BLOSUM62-based TCRdist applied between CDR3 peptides within each V-J. Welch's t-statistics and random forest reduced fewer than 550 V-J features to roughly 13, which were used in a naive Bayes classifier (R e1071). The Morisita-Horn index was used to measure how similar the thyroid and blood repertoires were. Starting from the raw public reads, TCRdb applied fastp trimming at Q25, assembled clones with MiXCR and retained in-frame beta chains. Rows are combined by CDR3 protein, so each entry shows the most common genes and DNA. None of the V and J calls come from the authors' own analysis; TCRdb made them. The sample table contains roughly 570,000 distinct CDR3 sequences; only one count was recorded for approximately 44% of them. The ten biggest clones cover around 8% of the sample.

The receptor's source is a woman aged 18 to 35 with Graves' hyperthyroidism. The sequence is built from TRBV7-9 and TRBJ2-5; the D gene could be either TRBD1 or TRBD2, each agreeing at 5 bases. Sequenced material: peripheral blood or thyroid tissue (not recorded which). Here is the DNA: TGTGCCAGCAGCAGGGGACCTAAAGAGACCCAGTACTTC. This gives the protein CASSRGPKETQYF.